This entry features one T cell receptor (beta chain) sequence. The target antigen is unknown. The sample originates from a study of early stage breast cancer tumors. Study observations and caveats: In about 85% of the 16 patients, blood comparison separated tumor from normal breast. Enriched TCRB sequences shared across patients were mostly commonly generated sequences.

Germline loops: CDR1 SGDLS, CDR2 YYNGEE. V was pared by 4 bases and J by 5 bases, with 7 bases between. The CDR3 loop spans 12 amino acids. The protocol was immunoSEQ multiplex PCR, while the TCRdb copy is restricted to in-frame clones and leaves out a portion. The repertoire holds 20,000 to 30,000 clones, with approximately 67% as singletons. Sequenced input: breast tumor tissue. The chain recombines TRBV9 with TRBJ2-1; D is ambiguous. The source is a person aged 55-75 years with breast cancer. CDR3 protein: CASSTENNEQFF. The CDR3 DNA sequence: TGTGCCAGCAGCACCGAGAACAATGAGCAGTTCTTC.